What follows are 21 T cell receptor beta chains derived from one specimen sequenced in a study of shared clonotypes between healthy human individuals. Assay: immunoSEQ multiplex PCR; the TCRdb copy retains only in-frame clones and omits some. The sample includes a few million clones, 85% to 95% of them seen just once. The specimen was naive CD4+ T cells from PBMCs. Subset meaning: CD45RA+ positively selected. The receptor source for this set is a man aged 18 to 30 in good health. Some clones in this sample may be carry-over from other donors' samples.

This chain uses TRBV5-1 with TRBJ2-5; 7 positions agree with TRBD1. The germline CDR1 and CDR2 sequences are SGHRS and YFSETQ. The CDR3 length is 14 residues. J gave up 5 bases and V 4 bases, and 8 bases lay outside the gene matches. The CDR3 loop is CASSVTGPGETQYF. The CDR3 nucleotides are TGCGCCAGCAGCGTGACAGGGCCGGGGGAGACCCAGTACTTC. Full variable domain (outside the CDR3, taken from reference TRBV5-1 and TRBJ2-5): KAGVTQTPRYLIKTRGQQVTLSCSPISGHRSVSWYQQTPGQGLQFLFEYFSETQRNKGNFPGRFSGRQFSNSRSEMNVSTLELGDSALYLCASSVTGPGETQYFGPGTRLLVL.

This chain connects TRBV15 to TRBJ1-5; the D gene is possibly TRBD1 (5 bases). The V end was cut by 3 bases, the J end by 0 bases, with 15 bases between. The CDR3 is 17 residues long. Germline V gene data show CDR1 as LNHNV and CDR2 as YYDKDF (reference sequence). The CDR3 here is CATSREEGWYSNQPQHF. CDR3 nucleotide sequence: TGTGCCACCAGCAGGGAAGAGGGGTGGTATAGCAATCAGCCCCAGCATTTT.

The count of this clone is one. V and J are TRBV28 and TRBJ2-1; unclear D gene. The CDR3 totals 15 residues. Trimming took off 5 bases at V and 5 bases at J, with 16 bases between the two ends. CDR1 MDHEN and CDR2 SYDVKM come from the germline V gene. DNA for the CDR3: TGTGCCAGCAGTCTCAACGACGCCGGACACAATGAGCAGTTCTTC. This codes for CASSLNDAGHNEQFF.

The chain couples TRBV4-1 to TRBJ2-1; 8 bases align to TRBD2. In germline, CDR1 is MGHRA, CDR2 YSYEKL. With V trimmed by 1 base and J by 4 bases, 12 bases remained unmatched. The length of the CDR3 is 18 residues. CDR3 bases: TGCGCCAGCAGCCAAGGGGGCGCTAGCGGGCACCAATACAATGAGCAGTTCTTC. Translated: CASSQGGASGHQYNEQFF.

In regard to this clone: An end of the junction differs from the germline gene, which may be a read error. The chain recombines TRBV7-8 with TRBJ1-1, with a tentative D call TRBD1 (5 bases). The CDR3 has 12 amino acids. Germline values: CDR1 SGHVS, CDR2 FQNEAQ. CDR3 in DNA: TGTGCCAGCAGCCTAGCGGGGGCTGAAGCTTTCTTT. Translation gives CASSLAGAEAFF.

J is TRBJ2-7 and V is TRBV28; D may correspond to TRBD1 or TRBD2 (5 bases each). V gave up 3 bases and J gave up 5 bases, with 17 bases separating them. Germline V gives CDR1 MDHEN, CDR2 SYDVKM. The CDR3 spans 15 residues. The CDR3 reads CASSFRQRPGHEQYF. CDR3 DNA sequence: TGTGCCAGCAGTTTTCGTCAGCGGCCGGGACACGAGCAGTACTTC.

The chain carries TRBV6-1 and TRBJ2-1, with 7 bases matching TRBD2. V lost 8 bases to trimming and J lost 8 bases; unmatched junction nucleotides: 12. The CDR3 consists of 14 residues. Looked up from germline, CDR1 is MNHNS and CDR2 is SASEGT. CDR3 sequence reads: CASFRGGSGHEQFF. The CDR3 DNA sequence: TGTGCCAGCTTCCGTGGCGGGAGTGGGCATGAGCAGTTCTTC.

V usage is TRBV19 and J usage is TRBJ1-1; D is uncertain. This CDR3 has 14 residues. V shed 7 bases and J shed 0 bases, with 12 bases lying between them. CDR1 is LNHDA, CDR2 SQIVND, per germline (reference sequence). CDR3 region: CASTFGTLNTEAFF. CDR3 nucleotide sequence: TGTGCCAGTACTTTCGGAACCTTGAACACTGAAGCTTTCTTT.

This clone was detected only once. The J gene is TRBJ2-3, the V gene TRBV28; D is uncertain. Trimming cost V 5 bases and J 5 bases, with 23 bases left between them. The length of the CDR3 is 17 residues. Germline CDR1 is MDHEN and CDR2 is SYDVKM. In DNA form, the CDR3 reads TGTGCCAGCAGTCAACAACTTTCTATGAGGTCCGGAGATACGCAGTATTTT. Its translation is CASSQQLSMRSGDTQYF.

The rearrangement links TRBV5-1 to TRBJ1-1; 7 bases agree with TRBD1. The ends lost 0 bases at V and 3 bases at J; junction bases unmatched: 8. From germline, CDR1 is SGHRS and CDR2 YFSETQ. The CDR3 spans 16 residues. The CDR3 DNA reads as TGCGCCAGCAGCTTGGAGGGCAGGGGGTCTGACACTGAAGCTTTCTTT. This sequence encodes CASSLEGRGSDTEAFF.

V and J are TRBV28 and TRBJ2-7, with D possibly TRBD1 on 5 matching bases. The germline gives CDR1 MDHEN, CDR2 SYDVKM. This CDR3 has 16 residues. V lost 4 bases, J lost 0 bases, and 16 bases lay in between. The CDR3 DNA reads as TGTGCCAGCAGTTACAAGTGGACATTGACCTCCTACGAGCAGTACTTC. This encodes CASSYKWTLTSYEQYF.

This chain links TRBV5-5 with TRBJ2-3; D remains ambiguous. This CDR3 spans 16 amino acids. Trimming cost V 0 bases and J 2 bases, with 13 bases left between them. CDR1 is SGHKS, CDR2 YYEKEE, per germline (reference sequence). CDR3 loop: CASSLVAATSTDTQYF. CDR3 nucleotide sequence: TGTGCCAGCAGCTTGGTGGCTGCTACTTCCACAGATACGCAGTATTTT.

Points on this clone: Different DNA sequences within this sample yield the same CDR3. The chain links TRBV29-1 to TRBJ2-7; unclear D gene. V lost 3 bases and J 3 bases, leaving 6 bases between the germline ends. CDR1 and CDR2 (germline): SQVTM, ANQGSEA. This CDR3 has 11 residues. Here the CDR3 reads CSVDSVYEQYF. CDR3 in DNA: TGCAGCGTTGATTCCGTCTACGAGCAGTACTTC.

The chain employs TRBV7-3 and TRBJ2-1; no clear D gene. V gave up 5 bases and J gave up 5 bases, with 10 bases separating them. Germline V CDR1 and CDR2: SGHTA, FQGTGA. The CDR3 covers 13 residues. The CDR3 DNA reads TGTGCCAGCAGCCGAGCTAGGGACAATGAGCAGTTCTTC. The encoded protein is CASSRARDNEQFF.

V gene TRBV11-2 combines with J gene TRBJ2-1; 13 nucleotides line up with TRBD2. Germline CDR1 reads SGHAT; CDR2 reads FQNNGV. This CDR3 region has 15 residues. J gave up 5 bases and V 6 bases, and 4 bases lay outside the gene matches. CDR3: CASSPTSGRHNEQFF. The CDR3 DNA sequence: TGTGCCAGCAGTCCGACTAGCGGGAGGCACAATGAGCAGTTCTTC. The whole variable domain, filled in from reference TRBV11-2 and TRBJ2-1, reads EAGVAQSPRYKIIEKRQSVAFWCNPISGHATLYWYQQILGQGPKLLIQFQNNGVVDDSQLPKDRFSAERLKGVDSTLKIQPAKLEDSAVYLCASSPTSGRHNEQFFGPGTRLTVL.

The V and J genes are TRBV5-4 and TRBJ1-2; 8 bases are shared with TRBD1. Looked up from germline, CDR1 is SGHNT and CDR2 is YYREEE (reference sequence). V lost 6 bases to trimming and J lost 5 bases; unmatched junction nucleotides: 12. The CDR3 totals 15 residues. CDR3 nucleotides: TGTGCCAGCACCCCGAAGGGACAGGAGTCTTATGGCTACACCTTC. This translates into CASTPKGQESYGYTF.

This clone was detected once. V is TRBV28 and J is TRBJ2-7, with a weak D call TRBD1 (6 bases). Germline CDR1 reads MDHEN; CDR2 reads SYDVKM. Between the trimmed V and J ends, which lost 5 bases and 9 bases, there was a span of 29 bases. The length of the CDR3 is 17 residues. CDR3 bases: TGTGCCAGCAGTCTTATCCTAGACAGGCATAGACCGCCGGGGCAGTACTTC. Translated, it gives CASSLILDRHRPPGQYF. Variable domain in full (rest from reference TRBV28 and TRBJ2-7): DVKVTQSSRYLVKRTGEKVFLECVQDMDHENMFWYRQDPGLGLRLIYFSYDVKMKEKGDIPEGYSVSREKKERFSLILESASTNQTSMYLCASSLILDRHRPPGQYFGPGTRLTVT.

The rearrangement joins TRBV29-1 to TRBJ1-1; no clear D gene. The V end lost 1 base, the J end lost 4 bases, and 13 bases lay between the germline ends. Germline V lookup: CDR1 SQVTM, CDR2 ANQGSEA. This CDR3 comprises 14 residues. For the CDR3, the DNA is TGCAGCGTTGAAGGCCAGGAAGACGTCACTGAAGCTTTCTTT. It yields the protein CSVEGQEDVTEAFF. The full variable domain, in which reference TRBV29-1 and TRBJ1-1 provide the parts outside the CDR3, is SAVISQKPSRDICQRGTSLTIQCQVDSQVTMMFWYRQQPGQSLTLIATANQGSEATYESGFVIDKFPISRPNLTFSTLTVSNMSPEDSSIYLCSVEGQEDVTEAFFGQGTRLTVV.

The J gene is TRBJ2-2, the V gene TRBV7-3; 7 bases align to TRBD1. The CDR3 extends over 15 amino acids. Germline V lookup: CDR1 SGHTA, CDR2 FQGTGA. The J segment lost 0 bases and the V segment lost 5 bases, leaving 3 bases of the junction unmatched. Written as DNA, the CDR3 is TGTGCCAGCAGCCTTAGGGGGCCGAACACCGGGGAGCTGTTTTTT. It is translated as CASSLRGPNTGELFF.

V usage is TRBV5-1 and J usage is TRBJ1-1; 9 nucleotides match TRBD1. Trimming took 4 bases from V and 0 from J; bases not matched to a gene: 4. This CDR3 spans 15 amino acids. In germline, CDR1 is SGHRS, CDR2 YFSETQ. The CDR3 DNA follows: TGCGCCAGCAGCGGGGGACAGGGCATGAACACTGAAGCTTTCTTT. It codes for CASSGGQGMNTEAFF.

Concerning this clone: The same CDR3 can be traced to other DNA sequences in this sample. The chain carries TRBV28 and TRBJ1-2; possible D gene TRBD1, 6 bases. CDR1 is MDHEN and CDR2 is SYDVKM in the germline V gene. Trimming took off 4 bases at V and 4 bases at J, with 7 bases between the two ends. This CDR3 has 12 amino acids. In DNA, the CDR3 is TGTGCCAGCAGTTGGACAGCCTATGGCTACACCTTC. Its translation: CASSWTAYGYTF.